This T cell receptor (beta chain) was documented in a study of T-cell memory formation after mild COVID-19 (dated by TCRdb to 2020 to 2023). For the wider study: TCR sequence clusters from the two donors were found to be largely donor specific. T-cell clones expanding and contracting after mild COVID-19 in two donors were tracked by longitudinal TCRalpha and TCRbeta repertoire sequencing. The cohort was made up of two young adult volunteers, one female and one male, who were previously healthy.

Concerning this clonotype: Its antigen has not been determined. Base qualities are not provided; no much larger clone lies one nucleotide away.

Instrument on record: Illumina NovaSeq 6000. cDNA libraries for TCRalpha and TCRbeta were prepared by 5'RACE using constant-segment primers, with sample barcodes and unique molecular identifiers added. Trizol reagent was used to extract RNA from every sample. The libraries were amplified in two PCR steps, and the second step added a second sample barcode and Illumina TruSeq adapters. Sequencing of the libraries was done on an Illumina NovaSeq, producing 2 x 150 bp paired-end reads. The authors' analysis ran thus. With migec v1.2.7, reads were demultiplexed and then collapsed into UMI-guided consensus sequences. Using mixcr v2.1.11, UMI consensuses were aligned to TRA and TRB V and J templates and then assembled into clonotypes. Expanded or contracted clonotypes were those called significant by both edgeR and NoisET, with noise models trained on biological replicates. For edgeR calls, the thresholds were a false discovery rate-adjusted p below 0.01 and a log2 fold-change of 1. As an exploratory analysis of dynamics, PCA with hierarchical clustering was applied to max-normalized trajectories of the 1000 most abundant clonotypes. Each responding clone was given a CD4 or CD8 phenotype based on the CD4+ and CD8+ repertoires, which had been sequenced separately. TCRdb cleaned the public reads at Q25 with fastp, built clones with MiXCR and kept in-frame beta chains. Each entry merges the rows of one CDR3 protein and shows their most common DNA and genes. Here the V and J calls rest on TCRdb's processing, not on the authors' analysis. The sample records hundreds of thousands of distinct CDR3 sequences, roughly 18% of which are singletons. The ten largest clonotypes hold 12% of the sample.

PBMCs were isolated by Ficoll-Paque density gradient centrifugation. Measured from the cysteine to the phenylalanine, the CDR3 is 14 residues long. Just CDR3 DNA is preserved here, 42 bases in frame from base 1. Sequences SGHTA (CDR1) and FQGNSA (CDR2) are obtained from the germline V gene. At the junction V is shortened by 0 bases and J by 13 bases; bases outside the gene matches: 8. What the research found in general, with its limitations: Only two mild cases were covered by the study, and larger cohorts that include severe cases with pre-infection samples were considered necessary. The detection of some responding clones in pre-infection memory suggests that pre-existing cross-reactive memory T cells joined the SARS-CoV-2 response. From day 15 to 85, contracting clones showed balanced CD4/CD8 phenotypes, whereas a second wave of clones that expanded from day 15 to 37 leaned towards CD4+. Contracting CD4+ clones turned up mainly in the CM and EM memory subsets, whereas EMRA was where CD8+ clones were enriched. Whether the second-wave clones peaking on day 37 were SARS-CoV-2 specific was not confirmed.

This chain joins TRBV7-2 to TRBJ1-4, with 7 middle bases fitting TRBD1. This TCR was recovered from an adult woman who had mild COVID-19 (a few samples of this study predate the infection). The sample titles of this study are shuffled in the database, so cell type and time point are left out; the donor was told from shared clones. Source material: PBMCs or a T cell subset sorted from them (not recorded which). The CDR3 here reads CASSLAEVSGGLFF. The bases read TGTGCCAGCAGCTTAGCTGAGGTGTCAGGGGGACTGTTTTTT.